Each of the 28 T cell receptor beta chains below was sequenced from the same sample in a study of T-cell reconstitution after alpha-beta-depleted transplantation in children. The TCRbeta library incorporated unique molecular identifiers. In TCRdb, the PCR reads were re-called with MiXCR into one record per CDR3 protein. This repertoire shows 450,000 to 600,000 distinct CDR3 sequences, roughly 33% found once; its top ten account for 2% to 2.5%. The sequencing used PBMCs from the stem cell graft donor, collected from the stem cell graft. These receptors originate from a human donor who donated a stem cell graft to a child with aplastic anemia.

The chain couples TRBV6-2 or TRBV6-3 to TRBJ2-7, with 8 bases matching TRBD2. Trimming cost V 3 bases and J 6 bases; bases outside gene matches: 13. This CDR3 contains 16 residues. Germline V gene lookup returns CDR1 MNHEY and CDR2 SVGEGT. The CDR3 reads CASSYRAGDGFGEQYF. The DNA for the CDR3 is TGTGCCAGCAGTTATAGAGCGGGAGACGGTTTCGGCGAGCAGTACTTC.

This clonotype was recorded a few times. The chain combines TRBV20-1 with TRBJ2-2; D may be TRBD1 or TRBD2 (6 bases each). In germline, CDR1 is DFQATT, CDR2 SNEGSKA (reference sequence). Trimming cost V 0 bases and J 6 bases, with 14 bases left between them. There are 15 residues in the CDR3. CDR3 DNA sequence: TGCAGTGCTAGAGATCGGAAGGGGGGCTCCGGGGAGCTGTTTTTT. It is translated as CSARDRKGGSGELFF.

The genes are TRBV28 and TRBJ2-7, with 8 bases fitting TRBD2. J was trimmed by 4 bases and V by 6 bases; bases with no gene match: 11. Germline values: CDR1 MDHEN, CDR2 SYDVKM. The CDR3 totals 15 residues. In nucleotides, the CDR3 is TGTGCCAGCAGCCCGTCGGGAGGGCCAAAGTACGAGCAGTACTTC. Translation: CASSPSGGPKYEQYF. The variable domain in full, with the rest retrieved from reference TRBV28 and TRBJ2-7, is DVKVTQSSRYLVKRTGEKVFLECVQDMDHENMFWYRQDPGLGLRLIYFSYDVKMKEKGDIPEGYSVSREKKERFSLILESASTNQTSMYLCASSPSGGPKYEQYFGPGTRLTVT.

This clonotype turned up a few times. This chain uses TRBV28 with TRBJ2-1; TRBD1 matches 11 bases. Germline V gene data show CDR1 as MDHEN and CDR2 as SYDVKM. This CDR3 spans 14 amino acids. Trimming removed 7 bases from V and 9 bases from J; junction bases left unmatched: 8. CDR3 nucleotides: TGTGCCAGCACCCTCCGGGACAGGGGGTTTGAGCAGTTCTTC. This translates into CASTLRDRGFEQFF.

This rearrangement joins TRBV20-1 to TRBJ2-1; TRBD2 matches at 9 bases. Germline lookup yields CDR1 DFQATT and CDR2 SNEGSKA (reference sequence). The CDR3 length is 15 residues. V was pared by 3 bases and J by 6 bases, with 9 bases of the junction left unmatched. CDR3 loop: CSAREAGGFGNEQFF. The CDR3 DNA follows: TGCAGTGCTAGGGAGGCGGGAGGGTTCGGCAATGAGCAGTTCTTC.

The rearrangement uses TRBV7-8 and TRBJ2-1; D gene ambiguous. Germline-derived CDR1 and CDR2 are SGHVS and FQNEAQ. V lost 5 bases and J lost 8, with 10 bases in between. The CDR3 loop spans 12 amino acids. CDR3 bases: TGTGCCAGCAGCCGATTGTTCCATGAGCAGTTCTTC. This encodes CASSRLFHEQFF.

V gene TRBV12-5 combines with J gene TRBJ1-2; unclear D gene. CDR1 LGHNT and CDR2 FRNRAP come from the germline V gene. Trimming pared 1 base from V and 8 bases from J, leaving 23 bases between. The CDR3 is 17 residues long. In DNA form, the CDR3 reads TGTGCTAGTGGTTTGGAACCCGCCGAAGGCAGCCGCCGGGGCTACACCTTC. This translates into CASGLEPAEGSRRGYTF.

This clonotype turned up a few times. The gene calls are TRBV18 and TRBJ2-7; 7 nucleotides match TRBD1. The CDR3 length is 13 residues. V lost 6 bases and J lost 2; bases outside the gene matches: 4. CDR1 is KGHSH and CDR2 is LQKENI in the germline V gene. DNA of the CDR3: TGTGCCAGCTCCCAGGGACAGACCTACGAGCAGTACTTC. Its protein product is CASSQGQTYEQYF.

Here the CDR3 reads CASSFPGSRNEQFF. CDR3 DNA: TGTGCCAGCAGTTTTCCCGGGAGTCGAAATGAGCAGTTCTTC. This rearrangement joins TRBV12-3 or TRBV12-4 to TRBJ2-1; possibly TRBD2 for D (6 bases). CDR3 length: 14 amino acids. V lost 3 bases and J lost 7, with 13 bases in between.

In its sample, this clonotype was seen a few times. The gene calls are TRBV7-2 and TRBJ2-2, with 14 positions matching TRBD2. Germline loops: CDR1 SGHTA, CDR2 FQGNSA. The CDR3 covers 17 residues. V shed 5 bases and J 7 bases; nucleotides not matched to a gene: 9. The CDR3 here is CASSPRLAGGPVGELFF. CDR3 bases: TGTGCCAGCAGCCCCCGACTAGCGGGAGGGCCCGTCGGGGAGCTGTTTTTT.

The chain carries TRBV12-3 or TRBV12-4 and TRBJ2-3; D unclear. The ends were cut back, 5 bases at V and 11 bases at J, with 8 bases in the middle. The CDR3 extends over 10 amino acids. As DNA, the CDR3 is TGTGCCAGCAGTCTAAGATTGCAGTATTTT. Protein sequence: CASSLRLQYF.

CDR3 bases: TGCGCCAGCAGCTTGGGAGGACTAGCGGGGCAACAAGAGACCCAGTACTTC. As protein: CASSLGGLAGQQETQYF. This rearrangement joins TRBV5-1 to TRBJ2-5, with 12 bases matching TRBD2. The CDR3 consists of 17 residues. The V and J ends lost 0 bases and 2 bases, in that order; junction bases with no gene match: 5. Germline CDR1 SGHRS, CDR2 YFSETQ.

This chain links TRBV6-5 with TRBJ2-2; D ambiguous. The germline CDR1 and CDR2 sequences are MNHEY and SVGAGI. Trimming took off 3 bases at V and 7 bases at J, with 9 bases between the two ends. This CDR3 has 13 amino acids. The CDR3 nucleotides read TGTGCCAGCAGTTATGGGCACAACGGGGAGCTGTTTTTT. Translation gives CASSYGHNGELFF.

J is TRBJ2-1 and V is TRBV29-1; unclear D gene. CDR1 and CDR2 from the germline V gene are SQVTM and ANQGSEA. The CDR3 sequence is 14 residues long. V lost 3 bases, J lost 5 bases, and 14 bases lay in between. CDR3 in DNA: TGCAGCGTTGATTCCTGGGCGGCAGACAATGAGCAGTTCTTC. This sequence encodes CSVDSWAADNEQFF.

The chain links TRBV6-2 or TRBV6-3 to TRBJ2-1; 12 bases are a match to TRBD2. Losses at the gene ends were 6 bases for V and 1 base for J; bases not matched to a gene: 19. This CDR3 has 21 residues. Germline V gives CDR1 MNHEY, CDR2 SVGEGT. As DNA, the CDR3 is TGTGCCAGCAGCCCCTCTCGGACTAGCGGGAAGGCGTTACGGTCCTACAATGAGCAGTTCTTC. Protein sequence: CASSPSRTSGKALRSYNEQFF.

The J gene is TRBJ2-1, the V gene TRBV7-2, with D unresolved. The CDR3 length is 14 residues. Per germline, CDR1 SGHTA and CDR2 FQGNSA. Trimming took 4 bases from V and 7 from J, leaving 14 bases between them. The CDR3 DNA is TGTGCCAGCAGCTCCTCATACGGAGCGAATGAGCAGTTCTTC. Amino acids: CASSSSYGANEQFF. The whole variable domain, remainder taken from reference TRBV7-2 and TRBJ2-1, is GAGVSQSPSNKVTEKGKDVELRCDPISGHTALYWYRQSLGQGLEFLIYFQGNSAPDKSGLPSDRFSAERTGGSVSTLTIQRTQQEDSAVYLCASSSSYGANEQFFGPGTRLTVL.

This clonotype was found a few times. The chain is built from TRBV10-3 and TRBJ1-1; D remains ambiguous. Trimming pared 2 bases from V and 0 bases from J, leaving 10 bases between. The CDR3 length is 15 residues. Germline CDR1 is ENHRY and CDR2 is SYGVKD. The DNA for the CDR3 is TGTGCCATCAGTGAGCAGGCCAATTTGAACACTGAAGCTTTCTTT. Translating it yields CAISEQANLNTEAFF.

V gene TRBV12-3 or TRBV12-4 combines with J gene TRBJ1-2; a weak D match, TRBD1 (6 bases). This CDR3 comprises 16 residues. The V and J ends lost 4 bases and 5 bases respectively, with 20 bases between them. CDR3: CASSSKWGARRYGYTF. The CDR3 DNA sequence: TGTGCCAGCAGTTCAAAGTGGGGGGCGCGGAGGTATGGCTACACCTTC.

This chain connects TRBV4-3 to TRBJ1-1, with D possibly TRBD1 on 5 matching bases. Trimming stripped 1 base from V and 0 bases from J, with 15 bases between. Germline V gives CDR1 LGHNA, CDR2 YSLEER. CDR3 length equals 17 residues. The CDR3 is CASSQGLVRAVNTEAFF. The CDR3 DNA is TGCGCCAGCAGCCAAGGTCTTGTCAGGGCCGTGAACACTGAAGCTTTCTTT.

This clonotype has ten or more counts. The chain uses TRBV5-1 and TRBJ2-3; D ambiguous. The V and J ends lost 1 base and 0 bases respectively, with 9 bases between them. The CDR3 has 15 amino acids. In germline, CDR1 is SGHRS, CDR2 YFSETQ. As DNA, the CDR3 is TGCGCCAGCAGCTTGAATGCCCCGAGCACAGATACGCAGTATTTT. This encodes CASSLNAPSTDTQYF.

This clonotype was found a few times. V gene TRBV20-1 combines with J gene TRBJ2-1; D gene unclear. The CDR3 length is 14 residues. Per the germline V gene, CDR1 is DFQATT and CDR2 is SNEGSKA (reference sequence). The ends were cut back, 3 bases at V and 2 bases at J, with 11 bases in the middle. CDR3: CSARGRSAYNEQFF. DNA for the CDR3: TGCAGTGCTAGGGGCAGGTCAGCCTACAATGAGCAGTTCTTC.

CDR3 amino acids: CASSPTPGQGPEQYV. In DNA form, the CDR3 reads TGTGCCAGCAGTCCTACCCCGGGACAGGGACCCGAGCAGTACGTC. V is TRBV6-1 and J is TRBJ2-7, with 9 bases aligning to TRBD1. Trimming took 5 bases from V and 6 from J; bases not matched to a gene: 11. The V gene's germline CDR1 is MNHNS and CDR2 SASEGT. This CDR3 comprises 15 residues.

This chain links TRBV28 with TRBJ1-1; 9 positions agree with TRBD1. Germline V gene lookup returns CDR1 MDHEN and CDR2 SYDVKM. The CDR3 is 14 amino acids. Trimming took 7 bases from V and 6 from J; bases not matched to a gene: 9. The CDR3, as DNA: TGTGCCAGCACCTCGACAGGGACAGGGCCTGAAGCTTTCTTT. It codes for CASTSTGTGPEAFF.

This rearrangement joins TRBV12-3 or TRBV12-4 to TRBJ2-7; D remains ambiguous. V lost 1 base, J lost 1 base, and 8 bases lay in between. CDR3 length: 14 amino acids. Here the CDR3 reads CASSLVAHSYEQYF. CDR3 sequence (DNA): TGTGCCAGCAGTTTAGTAGCACATTCCTACGAGCAGTACTTC.

The rearrangement links TRBV7-2 to TRBJ1-1; TRBD1 is a possible D gene (5 bases). This CDR3 has 14 residues. Germline-derived CDR1 and CDR2 are SGHTA and FQGNSA. Trimming cost V 5 bases and J 4 bases, with 14 bases left between them. CDR3 sequence reads: CASSPKRGGTEAFF. CDR3 DNA sequence: TGTGCCAGCAGCCCCAAGCGGGGGGGCACTGAAGCTTTCTTT.

This chain links TRBV10-2 with TRBJ2-2; possible D gene TRBD1, 6 bases. Trimming stripped 3 bases from V and 4 bases from J, with 15 bases between. The CDR3 spans 16 residues. The germline V gene encodes CDR1 WSHSY and CDR2 SAAADI. The CDR3 sequence is CASSERQGIFTGELFF. CDR3 coding DNA: TGCGCCAGCAGTGAACGGCAGGGGATATTCACCGGGGAGCTGTTTTTT.

This chain connects TRBV15 to TRBJ2-1; TRBD2 aligns across 9 bases. The CDR3 spans 18 residues. Germline V gene data show CDR1 as LNHNV and CDR2 as YYDKDF (reference sequence). Trimming cost V 0 bases and J 0 bases; bases outside gene matches: 6. Here the CDR3 DNA reads TGTGCCACCAGCAGAGATTATGGTAGCGGGAGCTCCTACAATGAGCAGTTCTTC. Encoded protein: CATSRDYGSGSSYNEQFF. Full variable domain (missing parts from reference TRBV15 and TRBJ2-1): DAMVIQNPRYQVTQFGKPVTLSCSQTLNHNVMYWYQQKSSQAPKLLFHYYDKDFNNEADTPDNFQSRRPNTSFCFLDIRSPGLGDTAMYLCATSRDYGSGSSYNEQFFGPGTRLTVL.

The CDR3 region is CAWWTGGQETQYF. The CDR3 DNA sequence: TGTGCCTGGTGGACAGGGGGACAAGAGACCCAGTACTTC. The chain employs TRBV30 and TRBJ2-5; TRBD1 aligns across 10 bases. The CDR3 has 13 residues. The germline V gene encodes CDR1 GTSNPN and CDR2 SVGIG (reference sequence). With 5 bases clipped from V and 2 bases from J, the junction kept 2 bases outside the gene matches.